These 31 T cell receptor beta chains came from one sample sequenced in a study. Via MiXCR, TCRdb re-called the RT-PCR reads, giving one row per CDR3 protein. The repertoire holds around 700,000 distinct CDR3 sequences, with approximately 15% as singletons. The sequencing sample was made of memory CD4+ T cells from blood. These receptors were obtained from a female donor in good health, serving as a healthy control.

This clonotype was picked up many times. V and J are TRBV20-1 and TRBJ1-2; TRBD1 is a possible D gene (5 bases). V dropped 1 base and J dropped 7 bases, with 13 bases sitting between them. Germline V gene sequence: CDR1 DFQATT, CDR2 SNEGSKA (reference sequence). The CDR3 covers 13 residues. DNA of the CDR3: TGCAGTGCTAGAGGGGGGGGTGAGGTTGGCTACACCTTC. This translates into CSARGGGEVGYTF.

On this clonotype itself: A much more abundant neighbour one base away suggests this may be a read error. The V and J genes are TRBV7-2 and TRBJ2-1, with D maybe TRBD2 (5 bases). The CDR3 totals 15 residues. Per the germline V gene, CDR1 is SGHTA and CDR2 is FQGNSA. V was pared by 1 base and J by 6 bases, with 13 bases between. The CDR3 spells CTSSLGFSGFNEQFF. The DNA for the CDR3 is TGTACCAGCAGCTTAGGGTTTTCGGGGTTCAATGAGCAGTTCTTC.

The table lists this clonotype with many counts. At one boundary the junction diverges from the germline segment, which might be a read error. The chain recombines TRBV4-2 with TRBJ2-7; 7 nucleotides agree with TRBD2. Per the germline V gene, CDR1 is LGHNA and CDR2 is YNFKEQ. The CDR3 has 14 residues. DNA of the CDR3: TGCGCCAGCAGTCCCCCGGGGGGCTCCTACGAGCAGTACTTC. Amino acids: CASSPPGGSYEQYF.

This chain connects TRBV12-3 or TRBV12-4 to TRBJ2-2; 7 bases are a match to TRBD2. V lost 6 bases to trimming and J lost 2 bases; unmatched junction nucleotides: 15. The CDR3 contains 18 residues. This CDR3 reads CASSEEVGSGNNTGELFF. For the CDR3, the DNA is TGTGCCAGCAGCGAGGAGGTCGGGAGCGGGAATAACACCGGGGAGCTGTTTTTT.

This clonotype was observed a few times. This rearrangement joins TRBV12-3 or TRBV12-4 to TRBJ1-2, with D possibly being TRBD1 (5 bases). The CDR3 runs 13 residues. V shed 5 bases and J shed 4 bases, with 11 bases lying between them. CDR3: CASSATGIYGYTF. The CDR3 coding sequence is TGTGCCAGCAGTGCTACAGGCATCTATGGCTACACCTTC.

This clonotype was counted ten times or more. The V and J genes are TRBV29-1 and TRBJ1-5, with 10 bases lining up with TRBD1. V lost 6 bases and J lost 0; bases outside the gene matches: 2. The V gene's germline CDR1 is SQVTM and CDR2 ANQGSEA. The CDR3 sequence is 14 residues long. CDR3 bases: TGCAGCGTCGGGACAGGGGTTAGCAATCAGCCCCAGCATTTT. It specifies CSVGTGVSNQPQHF.

The V gene is TRBV9, the J gene TRBJ2-5, with TRBD1 as a possible D gene (5 bases). V was shortened by 0 bases and J by 5 bases, with 17 bases between the two germline ends. Germline CDR1 is SGDLS and CDR2 is YYNGEE. This CDR3 comprises 16 residues. For the CDR3, the DNA is TGTGCCAGCAGCGTAGCCCGGGCGGCAGGGATGGAGACCCAGTACTTC. This codes for CASSVARAAGMETQYF.

This clonotype was detected only a few times. The V and J genes are TRBV5-1 and TRBJ2-5; TRBD2 matches at 8 bases. Germline-derived CDR1 and CDR2 are SGHRS and YFSETQ. The CDR3 runs 15 residues. V was clipped by 1 base and J by 4 bases; unmatched bases: 6. In DNA, the CDR3 is TGCGCCAGCAGCTTGAGCGGGAGTGGAGGAGAGACCCAGTACTTC. Protein sequence: CASSLSGSGGETQYF.

This clonotype was observed many times. The chain combines TRBV20-1 with TRBJ1-2; D unresolved. Trimming left V 0 bases short and J 8 bases short, with 13 bases between. Germline V CDR1 and CDR2: DFQATT, SNEGSKA (reference sequence). The CDR3 is 13 amino acids. The CDR3 reads CSARDSPDWGYTF. The CDR3 region has the DNA TGCAGTGCTAGAGACTCCCCGGATTGGGGCTACACCTTC.

The chain is built from TRBV7-2 and TRBJ2-7; D remains ambiguous. V lost 1 base and J 4 bases, leaving 8 bases between the germline ends. Germline V gives CDR1 SGHTA, CDR2 FQGNSA. This CDR3 region has 13 residues. Here the CDR3 reads CASSLDITYEQYF. For the CDR3, the DNA is TGTGCCAGCAGCTTAGACATAACGTACGAGCAGTACTTC.

This clonotype has only a few counts. CDR3 DNA: TGCAGTGCTAGAGATTGGGGGCAGGGAACCTGGGCTTTCTTT. Its translation is CSARDWGQGTWAFF. This chain joins TRBV20-1 and TRBJ1-1; tentative D call: TRBD1 (6 bases). CDR1 DFQATT and CDR2 SNEGSKA come from the germline V gene (reference sequence). CDR3 length: 14 amino acids. V was trimmed by 0 bases and J by 11 bases, leaving 19 bases between them.

The chain uses TRBV7-2 and TRBJ2-7; D uncertain. CDR3 size: 13 residues. Germline V gene lookup returns CDR1 SGHTA and CDR2 FQGNSA. Trimming removed 0 bases from V and 3 bases from J, with 6 bases in between. Here the CDR3 reads CASSLAGHYEQYF. CDR3 nucleotides: TGTGCCAGCAGCTTAGCAGGGCACTACGAGCAGTACTTC.

This clonotype came up many times. One end of the junction varies from germline; a read error may be responsible. The V and J genes are TRBV20-1 and TRBJ1-1; D gene unclear. Germline CDR1 reads DFQATT; CDR2 reads SNEGSKA (reference sequence). The CDR3 sequence is 14 residues long. CDR3 sequence reads: CSAREASQNTEAFF. Here the CDR3 DNA reads TGCAGTGCTCGAGAGGCTAGTCAGAACACTGAAGCTTTCTTT.

The chain has TRBV7-6 and TRBJ1-4, with 7 bases matching TRBD1. There are 15 residues in the CDR3. V was pared by 11 bases and J by 4 bases, with 13 bases of the junction left unmatched. CDR1 is SGHVS, CDR2 FNYEAQ, per germline. CDR3 sequence (DNA): TGTGCCCCCATGAGACAGGGCTTTAATAATGAAAAACTGTTTTTT. Translated: CAPMRQGFNNEKLFF.

This clonotype occurred a few times. The genes are TRBV20-1 and TRBJ2-6; D is uncertain. The length of the CDR3 is 14 residues. Germline loops: CDR1 DFQATT, CDR2 SNEGSKA (reference sequence). The V end was cut by 4 bases, the J end by 0 bases, with 7 bases between. DNA for the CDR3: TGCAGTGCTACAGGCGTCTCTGGGGCCAACGTCCTGACTTTC. Translation: CSATGVSGANVLTF.

This clonotype was detected a few times. The chain is built from TRBV5-1 and TRBJ2-1; D unresolved. Trimming took off 4 bases at V and 3 bases at J, with 11 bases between the two ends. CDR1 is SGHRS and CDR2 is YFSETQ in the germline V gene. The CDR3 sequence is 14 residues long. The CDR3 sequence: CASSTAASYNEQFF. The CDR3, as DNA: TGCGCCAGCAGCACTGCGGCTAGCTACAATGAGCAGTTCTTC.

This clonotype was detected only a few times. The chain employs TRBV7-8 and TRBJ2-1, with 7 bases matching TRBD1. This CDR3 region has 15 residues. After removal of 1 base from V and 4 bases from J, the junction contained 4 bases not matched to a gene. Germline V lookup: CDR1 SGHVS, CDR2 FQNEAQ. The CDR3 here is CASSLVRDRYNEQFF. The CDR3 nucleotides are TGTGCCAGCAGCTTAGTCCGGGACAGATACAATGAGCAGTTCTTC.

The chain is built from TRBV5-1 and TRBJ1-5, with D maybe TRBD1 (5 bases). Germline values: CDR1 SGHRS, CDR2 YFSETQ. The CDR3 totals 16 residues. Trimming stripped 6 bases from V and 0 bases from J, with 16 bases between. This CDR3 reads CASISGHRNSNQPQHF. CDR3 bases: TGCGCCAGCATCTCCGGACACCGAAATAGCAATCAGCCCCAGCATTTT.

The chain combines TRBV9 with TRBJ1-1; 10 bases are shared with TRBD1. Losses at the gene ends were 2 bases for V and 4 bases for J; bases not matched to a gene: 2. The CDR3 is 14 residues long. Germline loops: CDR1 SGDLS, CDR2 YYNGEE. DNA for the CDR3: TGTGCCAGCAGCGTGAGGACAGGGGGCACTGAAGCTTTCTTT. Translated: CASSVRTGGTEAFF. Full variable domain (rest looked up from reference TRBV9 and TRBJ1-1): DSGVTQTPKHLITATGQRVTLRCSPRSGDLSVYWYQQSLDQGLQFLIQYYNGEERAKGNILERFSAQQFPDLHSELNLSSLELGDSALYFCASSVRTGGTEAFFGQGTRLTVV.

This clonotype appeared many times. The rearrangement links TRBV6-5 to TRBJ2-7, with a possible D match to TRBD1 (5 bases). V was trimmed by 5 bases and J by 2 bases, leaving 10 bases between them. The CDR3 has 13 residues. Germline V gene sequence: CDR1 MNHEY, CDR2 SVGAGI. CDR3 DNA: TGTGCCAGCAGTAGTGACAGAACCTACGAGCAGTACTTC. It yields the protein CASSSDRTYEQYF.

This clonotype was detected a few times. The chain recombines TRBV27 with TRBJ2-1; no clear D gene. V was pared by 8 bases and J by 0 bases, with 14 bases between. The germline V gene has CDR1 MNHEY and CDR2 SMNVEV (reference sequence). The CDR3 covers 15 residues. CDR3 sequence: CASLFRPSSYNEQFF. The CDR3 bases are TGTGCCAGCCTATTCAGGCCGAGCTCCTACAATGAGCAGTTCTTC.

The V call is TRBV5-6, the J call TRBJ1-2; the match to TRBD1 covers 9 bases. The length of the CDR3 is 15 residues. V gave up 0 bases and J gave up 3 bases; unmatched junction bases: 3. CDR1 and CDR2 from the germline V gene are SGHDT and YYEEEE. The CDR3 protein is CASSLGQGDYYGYTF. The CDR3 nucleotides are TGTGCCAGCAGCTTGGGACAGGGGGACTACTATGGCTACACCTTC.

This clonotype was observed many times. This chain connects TRBV9 to TRBJ1-2; TRBD1 is a possible D gene (5 bases). The V gene's germline CDR1 is SGDLS and CDR2 YYNGEE. This CDR3 spans 14 amino acids. V lost 0 bases, J lost 5 bases, and 11 bases lay in between. The CDR3 protein is CASSVGGNQYGYTF. Here the CDR3 DNA reads TGTGCCAGCAGCGTAGGGGGCAACCAATATGGCTACACCTTC.

The table lists this clonotype with a few counts. V and J are TRBV7-2 and TRBJ1-1, with D hard to call. Germline V lookup: CDR1 SGHTA, CDR2 FQGNSA. The CDR3 covers 13 residues. V was pared by 3 bases and J by 0 bases, with 5 bases between. The CDR3 loop reads CASSFTMNTEAFF. DNA for the CDR3: TGTGCCAGCAGCTTTACTATGAACACTGAAGCTTTCTTT.

This chain links TRBV5-6 with TRBJ2-1, with 8 positions matching TRBD2. The germline V gene encodes CDR1 SGHDT and CDR2 YYEEEE. V trimming: 6 bases; J trimming: 4 bases; junction bases outside the gene matches: 9. The CDR3 is 15 amino acids. CDR3 sequence reads: CASTYLAGTYNEQFF. CDR3 nucleotide sequence: TGTGCCAGCACCTATTTAGCGGGAACTTACAATGAGCAGTTCTTC. Variable domain in full (rest from reference TRBV5-6 and TRBJ2-1): DAGVTQSPTHLIKTRGQQVTLRCSPKSGHDTVSWYQQALGQGPQFIFQYYEEEERQRGNFPDRFSGHQFPNYSSELNVNALLLGDSALYLCASTYLAGTYNEQFFGPGTRLTVL.

This clonotype was seen at least ten times. V gene TRBV20-1 combines with J gene TRBJ1-2, with D possibly being TRBD1 (6 bases). The CDR3 loop spans 12 amino acids. Germline CDR1 is DFQATT and CDR2 is SNEGSKA (reference sequence). Deletions cut 4 bases from V and 7 bases from J, with 13 bases between. The CDR3: CSATYRDGGYTF. CDR3 coding DNA: TGCAGTGCTACTTACAGGGATGGTGGCTACACCTTC.

This clonotype was picked up many times. The chain recombines TRBV6-5 with TRBJ1-5; no firm D call. Germline V CDR1 and CDR2: MNHEY, SVGAGI. V gave up 0 bases and J gave up 5 bases, with 8 bases separating them. The CDR3 sequence is 14 residues long. The CDR3 loop is CASSYSLGDQPQHF. The DNA of the CDR3 is TGTGCCAGCAGTTACTCTCTGGGAGATCAGCCCCAGCATTTT.

This clonotype showed up many times. J is TRBJ1-2 and V is TRBV7-2, with D possibly matching TRBD1 (6 bases). This CDR3 has 14 residues. Per the germline V gene, CDR1 is SGHTA and CDR2 is FQGNSA. The V gene lost 5 bases and the J gene lost 4 bases, with 14 bases spanning the gap. The CDR3 bases are TGTGCCAGCAGCCCCGCAGGGGCAAGCTATGGCTACACCTTC. Translation gives CASSPAGASYGYTF.

The table lists this clonotype with many counts. The chain is built from TRBV13 and TRBJ1-4, with unresolved D. V lost 5 bases and J lost 7, with 17 bases in between. CDR3 length: 15 residues. Looked up from germline, CDR1 is PRHDT and CDR2 is FYEKMQ (reference sequence). The DNA for the CDR3 is TGTGCCAGCAGCCGCCCGGAACTGGAGGGTGAAAAACTGTTTTTT. As protein: CASSRPELEGEKLFF. Together with reference TRBV13 and TRBJ1-4, the CDR3 gives the full variable domain: AAGVIQSPRHLIKEKRETATLKCYPIPRHDTVYWYQQGPGQDPQFLISFYEKMQSDKGSIPDRFSAQQFSDYHSELNMSSLELGDSALYFCASSRPELEGEKLFFGSGTQLSVL.

The sample holds many counts of this clonotype. The chain has TRBV5-1 and TRBJ2-7; 7 positions match TRBD1. This CDR3 has 15 amino acids. Germline CDR1 reads SGHRS; CDR2 reads YFSETQ. V lost 4 bases and J lost 5; bases outside the gene matches: 12. CDR3 DNA sequence: TGCGCCAGCAGCACATCTACAGGGGCGCCTGACGAGCAGTACTTC. Translating it yields CASSTSTGAPDEQYF.

This clonotype was recorded at least ten times. The rearrangement joins TRBV5-1 to TRBJ1-5, with 9 bases fitting TRBD1. Per germline, CDR1 SGHRS and CDR2 YFSETQ. Trimming at V came to 4 bases and at J to 6 bases, leaving 14 bases not matched to a gene. CDR3 length: 17 amino acids. DNA for the CDR3: TGCGCCAGCAGCCCCGGTTCGAAGGGACAGGGAGTTCAGCCCCAGCATTTT. Translated, it gives CASSPGSKGQGVQPQHF.